What follows describes a single T cell receptor (beta chain). Its antigen is unidentified. The sample comes from a study of T cell responses to AZD1222 COVID-19 vaccine. Looking at the study overall: Analysis merged second doses at about 4 or about 12 weeks.

Data came from immunoSEQ multiplex PCR; TCRdb stores just in-frame clones and leaves some out. The sample has about 150,000 clones, roughly 91% seen once. The V gene lost 5 bases and the J gene lost 0 bases, with 8 bases spanning the gap. The CDR3 covers 14 residues. Germline V gene sequence: CDR1 MNHEY, CDR2 SVGAGI. General study results and limits: Reportedly, nearly half the spike-specific TCRs target unmutated variant regions. Seropositivity was recorded at baseline in only a handful of AZD1222 recipients.

Sequenced material: peripheral blood, taken on day 0 of AZD1222 vaccination. The V call is TRBV6-5, the J call TRBJ1-5; D is undetermined. The source of this sequence is an adult in good health. CDR3 nucleotide sequence: TGTGCCAGCAGTCGGGATCATAGCAATCAGCCCCAGCATTTT. Its protein is CASSRDHSNQPQHF.